This entry lists 22 T cell receptor beta chains sequenced from one sample in a study of CD8+ T cells in alopecia areata. It was cDNA, reverse transcribed from extracted RNA, that served as the sequencing template. Method: immunoSEQ multiplex PCR; TCRdb's copy keeps in-frame clones and lacks some. Among over 100,000 clones listed, approximately 49% were seen once. This material consisted of CD8+ T cells sorted from blood, taken at week 0. Source of these receptors: a human donor with alopecia areata.

The chain joins TRBV2 to TRBJ2-5, with TRBD2 matching over 12 bases. V was clipped by 6 bases and J by 5 bases; unmatched bases: 10. There are 16 residues in the CDR3. Germline V gene sequence: CDR1 SNHLY, CDR2 FYNNEI. In nucleotides, the CDR3 is TGTGCCAGCAGAGAACCACTAGCGGGGGGCGGGGAGACCCAGTACTTC. This gives the protein CASREPLAGGGETQYF.

The chain carries TRBV5-1 and TRBJ1-1; no firm D call. Trimming removed 4 bases from V and 1 base from J, with 11 bases in between. The germline V gene encodes CDR1 SGHRS and CDR2 YFSETQ. This CDR3 is built from 14 residues. This CDR3 reads CASSPGRWNTEAFF. The DNA of the CDR3 is TGCGCCAGCAGCCCCGGGAGGTGGAACACTGAAGCTTTCTTT.

This chain connects TRBV9 to TRBJ1-1; D might be TRBD1 (5 bases). Trimming left V 4 bases short and J 2 bases short, with 15 bases between. Germline V lookup: CDR1 SGDLS, CDR2 YYNGEE. The CDR3 length is 15 residues. This chain's CDR3 is CASSSGGVLNTEAFF. The CDR3 DNA follows: TGTGCCAGCAGCTCCGGGGGGGTTCTCAACACTGAAGCTTTCTTT.

As DNA, the CDR3 is TGTGCCAGCAGCTTAGAGAGGTCCTACGAGCAGTACTTC. Translating gives CASSLERSYEQYF. The chain uses TRBV13 and TRBJ2-7; D not resolved. Germline loops: CDR1 PRHDT, CDR2 FYEKMQ (reference sequence). Trimming left V 1 base short and J 1 base short, with 5 bases between. This CDR3 comprises 13 residues. Filled out from reference TRBV13 and TRBJ2-7, the complete variable domain reads AAGVIQSPRHLIKEKRETATLKCYPIPRHDTVYWYQQGPGQDPQFLISFYEKMQSDKGSIPDRFSAQQFSDYHSELNMSSLELGDSALYFCASSLERSYEQYFGPGTRLTVT.

The J gene is TRBJ2-6, the V gene TRBV27; 12 bases map to TRBD2. J lost 0 bases, V lost 6 bases, and 6 bases had no gene match. This CDR3 region has 18 residues. Germline CDR1 and CDR2: MNHEY and SMNVEV (reference sequence). CDR3 loop: CASSNPSGGASGANVLTF. CDR3 nucleotides: TGTGCCAGCAGCAATCCTAGCGGGGGGGCCTCTGGGGCCAACGTCCTGACTTTC.

The chain carries TRBV28 and TRBJ2-3, with D unclear. The CDR3 covers 10 residues. Trimming left V 6 bases short and J 8 bases short, with 6 bases between. Germline CDR1 and CDR2: MDHEN and SYDVKM. CDR3 region: CASSLGTQYF. The DNA for the CDR3 is TGTGCCAGCAGCCTAGGTACGCAGTATTTT.

The V gene is TRBV9, the J gene TRBJ1-1; D is uncertain. This CDR3 contains 14 residues. Trimming took 4 bases from V and 1 from J, leaving 11 bases between them. Germline CDR1 and CDR2: SGDLS and YYNGEE. CDR3 residues: CASSSVGGNTEAFF. The CDR3 DNA sequence: TGTGCCAGCAGCAGCGTCGGTGGGAACACTGAAGCTTTCTTT.

This chain joins TRBV13 and TRBJ2-5; the match to TRBD2 covers 8 bases. Germline CDR1 is PRHDT and CDR2 is FYEKMQ (reference sequence). The CDR3 consists of 15 residues. Trimming removed 2 bases from V and 7 bases from J; junction bases left unmatched: 9. CDR3: CASSLWVSGAVTQYF. DNA of the CDR3: TGTGCCAGCAGCTTATGGGTTAGCGGGGCTGTGACCCAGTACTTC.

This chain joins TRBV6-5 and TRBJ1-2; D remains unclear. The CDR3 length is 14 residues. The V end lost 0 bases, the J end lost 6 bases, and 11 bases lay between the germline ends. Per the germline V gene, CDR1 is MNHEY and CDR2 is SVGAGI. The CDR3: CASSYSGGDNGYTF. CDR3 coding DNA: TGTGCCAGCAGTTACTCGGGAGGAGATAATGGCTACACCTTC.

This sequence joins TRBV7-9 and TRBJ2-7; D gene uncertain. Germline lookup yields CDR1 SEHNR and CDR2 FQNEAQ (reference sequence). V was shortened by 5 bases and J by 7 bases, with 12 bases between the two germline ends. This CDR3 contains 12 residues. The CDR3 bases are TGTGCCAGCAGCCCCGGGTCAGTAGAGCAGTACTTC. Amino acids: CASSPGSVEQYF.

In this sample, this clone is medium-sized (0.01 to 0.1%). The rearrangement uses TRBV13 and TRBJ2-1; 8 bases map to TRBD2. The CDR3 extends over 15 amino acids. In germline, CDR1 is PRHDT, CDR2 FYEKMQ (reference sequence). Trimming took 6 bases from V and 7 from J; bases not matched to a gene: 11. DNA of the CDR3: TGTGCCAGCAGTTCGCGGGGGGCCAGATTTAATGAGCAGTTCTTC. Encoded protein: CASSSRGARFNEQFF.

The V and J genes are TRBV5-4 and TRBJ2-7; TRBD2 is a possible D gene (5 bases). The CDR3 sequence is 12 residues long. The germline gives CDR1 SGHNT, CDR2 YYREEE (reference sequence). Trimming removed 4 bases from V and 7 bases from J, with 12 bases in between. CDR3 sequence: CASSEPRGEQYF. CDR3 coding DNA: TGTGCCAGCAGCGAACCTCGAGGGGAGCAGTACTTC.

This clone has more than one count but fewer than ten. This chain joins TRBV5-1 and TRBJ2-5; the D gene is possibly TRBD1 (6 bases). CDR1 and CDR2 from the germline V gene are SGHRS and YFSETQ. The ends were cut back, 1 base at V and 2 bases at J, with 9 bases in the middle. The CDR3 consists of 14 residues. CDR3 residues: CASSLRGIQETQYF. As DNA, the CDR3 is TGCGCCAGCAGCTTGAGGGGGATACAAGAGACCCAGTACTTC.

The CDR3 nucleotides are TGTGCCAGCAGCTTAGAGGGGGGGATGGAGACCCAGTACTTC. Translated, it gives CASSLEGGMETQYF. The V gene is TRBV13, the J gene TRBJ2-5; a weak D match, TRBD2 (7 bases). The CDR3 length is 14 residues. V gave up 1 base and J gave up 5 bases, with 11 bases separating them. From germline, CDR1 is PRHDT and CDR2 FYEKMQ (reference sequence).

This clone has a handful of counts. The chain employs TRBV27 and TRBJ2-7; TRBD2 matches at 12 bases. Losses at the gene ends were 10 bases for V and 3 bases for J; bases not matched to a gene: 4. The CDR3 extends over 13 amino acids. Germline CDR1 MNHEY, CDR2 SMNVEV (reference sequence). CDR3 in amino acids: CATGTSGFYEQYF. The CDR3 bases are TGTGCCACCGGGACTAGCGGGTTCTACGAGCAGTACTTC.

This chain connects TRBV4-1 to TRBJ1-6; D unresolved. Germline V CDR1 and CDR2: MGHRA, YSYEKL. Trimming left V 0 bases short and J 10 bases short, with 7 bases between. This CDR3 contains 13 residues. The CDR3 loop is CASSQDWVSPLHF. The CDR3 bases are TGCGCCAGCAGCCAAGATTGGGTGTCACCCCTCCACTTT.

This chain uses TRBV29-1 with TRBJ1-2; D is perhaps TRBD1 (5 bases). Germline V lookup: CDR1 SQVTM, CDR2 ANQGSEA. The ends were cut back, 1 base at V and 4 bases at J, with 7 bases in the middle. The length of the CDR3 is 12 residues. CDR3 loop: CSVEGQLYGYTF. The CDR3 DNA reads as TGCAGCGTTGAAGGACAGCTCTATGGCTACACCTTC.

As DNA, the CDR3 is TGTGCCAGCAGTGAAAGTAGCGGGACCGCGAACACCGGGGAGCTGTTTTTT. Encoded protein: CASSESSGTANTGELFF. The chain has TRBV2 and TRBJ2-2; 8 bases line up with TRBD2. This CDR3 has 17 residues. J lost 0 bases, V lost 2 bases, and 5 bases had no gene match. The germline V gene encodes CDR1 SNHLY and CDR2 FYNNEI.

The table lists this clone with a few counts. V gene TRBV30 combines with J gene TRBJ1-1; 9 bases align to TRBD1. Germline V gene lookup returns CDR1 GTSNPN and CDR2 SVGIG (reference sequence). With 3 bases clipped from V and 5 bases from J, the junction kept 4 bases outside the gene matches. The CDR3 runs 13 residues. CDR3 sequence (DNA): TGTGCCTGGAGCGTGACAGGGGGTACTGAAGCTTTCTTT. Translated, it gives CAWSVTGGTEAFF.

This clone has a handful of counts. V gene TRBV29-1 combines with J gene TRBJ1-4; no firm D call. The V gene lost 6 bases and the J gene lost 5 bases, with 10 bases spanning the gap. Germline V lookup: CDR1 SQVTM, CDR2 ANQGSEA. The CDR3 loop spans 12 amino acids. CDR3 sequence reads: CSVAGENEKLFF. The CDR3 coding sequence is TGCAGCGTAGCCGGGGAAAATGAAAAACTGTTTTTT.

This clone was counted between two and nine times. The genes are TRBV5-6 and TRBJ2-7, with 9 nucleotides matching TRBD1. The CDR3 is made up of 14 amino acids. V trimming: 0 bases; J trimming: 7 bases; junction bases outside the gene matches: 5. The V gene's germline CDR1 is SGHDT and CDR2 YYEEEE. The DNA for the CDR3 is TGTGCCAGCAGCTTGGGGGACAGGGCGTCGGAGCAGTACTTC. This codes for CASSLGDRASEQYF. Filled out from reference TRBV5-6 and TRBJ2-7, the complete variable domain reads DAGVTQSPTHLIKTRGQQVTLRCSPKSGHDTVSWYQQALGQGPQFIFQYYEEEERQRGNFPDRFSGHQFPNYSSELNVNALLLGDSALYLCASSLGDRASEQYFGPGTRLTVT.

The V and J genes are TRBV4-3 and TRBJ2-7; D remains unclear. The germline gives CDR1 LGHNA, CDR2 YSLEER. V was pared by 1 base and J by 0 bases, with 7 bases between. The CDR3 extends over 14 amino acids. CDR3 nucleotides: TGCGCCAGCAGCCAAGTCGGCAGCTCCTACGAGCAGTACTTC. Its translation: CASSQVGSSYEQYF.